This is a list of T cell receptor beta chains from one sample in a study of response to subunit inactivated influenza vaccine. TCRdb analysed the RT-PCR reads with MiXCR anew, one entry per CDR3 protein. The sample includes around 650,000 distinct CDR3 sequences, more than 15% of them seen just once. Sequencing used PBMCs from blood, obtained 11 to 12 days after vaccination. All receptors come from a man aged 45-65 years who received an inactivated influenza vaccine. Each CDR3 is given with its conserved first and last residue. A D gene is named only where the DNA matches it firmly. Clone size is not always given. Where it is, it says once, few, many or a class for expanded clones.

>12|-|-|TRBV19|TRBJ2-7
CASQGSLYEQYF
TGTGCCAGCCAGGGGTCCCTCTACGAGCAGTACTTC
>14|few|TRBD1|TRBV7-6|TRBJ2-7
CASSPAQGGNEQYF
TGTGCCAGCAGCCCCGCACAGGGGGGAAACGAGCAGTACTTC
>11|few|-|TRBV2|TRBJ2-7
CASRLGLEQYF
TGTGCCAGCAGGCTGGGGCTCGAGCAGTACTTC
>15|few|-|TRBV30|TRBJ2-3
CAWDEDTSSTDTQYF
TGTGCCTGGGACGAGGACACTTCTAGCACAGATACGCAGTATTTT
>14|many|-|TRBV12-3/TRBV12-4|TRBJ2-7
CASSFGEAAYEQYF
TGTGCCAGCAGTTTCGGAGAAGCGGCCTACGAGCAGTACTTC
>19|-|-|TRBV5-6|TRBJ2-1
CASSLLIRGRISSYNEQFF
TGTGCCAGCAGCTTGCTAATTCGGGGGAGGATTAGCTCCTACAATGAGCAGTTCTTC
>15|few|-|TRBV28|TRBJ1-4
CASSPTLQLREKLFF
TGTGCCAGCAGTCCCACTTTGCAATTACGGGAAAAACTGTTTTTT
>15|few|TRBD1|TRBV7-2|TRBJ2-2
CASSWTGLNTGELFF
TGTGCCAGCAGCTGGACAGGACTGAACACCGGGGAGCTGTTTTTT
>16|-|TRBD1|TRBV9|TRBJ2-1
CASSVEPGTGNNEQFF
TGTGCCAGCAGCGTAGAGCCGGGGACAGGGAACAATGAGCAGTTCTTC
>13|-|TRBD1|TRBV5-1|TRBJ2-7
CASSGQGIGEQYF
TGCGCCAGCAGCGGACAGGGGATCGGCGAGCAGTACTTC
>16|few|TRBD1|TRBV20-1|TRBJ2-3
CSARGDSKSSTDTQYF
TGCAGTGCTAGAGGGGACAGCAAAAGTTCGACAGATACGCAGTATTTT
>15|-|-|TRBV28|TRBJ1-4
CASSFYGGFNEKLFF
TGTGCCAGCAGTTTTTACGGCGGATTTAATGAAAAACTGTTTTTT
>14|-|TRBD1|TRBV7-2|TRBJ1-1
CASSPVTGGTEAFF
TGTGCCAGCAGCCCAGTTACAGGGGGCACTGAAGCTTTCTTT
>14|few|-|TRBV12-3/TRBV12-4|TRBJ2-2
CASRWTVHTGELFF
TGTGCCAGCAGATGGACAGTGCACACCGGGGAGCTGTTTTTT